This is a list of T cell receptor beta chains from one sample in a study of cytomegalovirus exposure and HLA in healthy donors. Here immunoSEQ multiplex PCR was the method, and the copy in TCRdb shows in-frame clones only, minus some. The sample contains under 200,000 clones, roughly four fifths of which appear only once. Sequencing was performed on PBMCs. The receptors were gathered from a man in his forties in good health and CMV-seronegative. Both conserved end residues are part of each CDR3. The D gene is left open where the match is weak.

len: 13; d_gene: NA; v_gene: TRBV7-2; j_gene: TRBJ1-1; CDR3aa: CASSPAQASEAFF
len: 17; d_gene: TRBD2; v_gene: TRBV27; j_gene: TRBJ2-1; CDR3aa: CASSLIQREGLYNEQFF
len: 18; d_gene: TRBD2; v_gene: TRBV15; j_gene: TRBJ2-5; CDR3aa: CATSRDPTSGRVEETQYF
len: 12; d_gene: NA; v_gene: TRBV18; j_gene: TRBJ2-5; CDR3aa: CASSPRRETQYF
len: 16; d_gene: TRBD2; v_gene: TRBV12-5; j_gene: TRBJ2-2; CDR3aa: CASALLRGGDTGELFF
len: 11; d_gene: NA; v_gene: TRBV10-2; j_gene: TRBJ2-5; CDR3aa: CASTDQETQYF
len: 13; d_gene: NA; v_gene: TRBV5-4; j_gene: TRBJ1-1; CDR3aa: CASSLGGNTEAFF
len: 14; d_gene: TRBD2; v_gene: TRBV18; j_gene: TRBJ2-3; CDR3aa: CASSPLAGSDTQYF
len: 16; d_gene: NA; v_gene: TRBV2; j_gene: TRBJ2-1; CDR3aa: CASSEARPTTYNEQFF
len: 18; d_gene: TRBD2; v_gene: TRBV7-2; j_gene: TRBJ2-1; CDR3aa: CASSLGTSGRALYNEQFF
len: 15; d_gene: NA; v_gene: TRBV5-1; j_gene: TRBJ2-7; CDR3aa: CASSLMAGPSYEQYF
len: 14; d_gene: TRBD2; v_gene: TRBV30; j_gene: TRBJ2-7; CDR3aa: CAWIGTSGPYEQYF
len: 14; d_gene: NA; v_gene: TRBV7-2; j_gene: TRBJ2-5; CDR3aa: CASSLVDSQETQYF
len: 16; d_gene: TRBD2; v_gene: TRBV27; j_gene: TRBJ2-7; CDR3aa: CASSFATSGNSYEQYF
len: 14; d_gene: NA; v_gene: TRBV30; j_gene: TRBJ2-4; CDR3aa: CAWRSQSGGNIQYF
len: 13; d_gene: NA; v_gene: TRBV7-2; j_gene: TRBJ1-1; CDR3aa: CASSLVGNTEAFF
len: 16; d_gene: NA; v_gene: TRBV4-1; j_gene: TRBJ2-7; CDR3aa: CASSPFELAPHYEQYF
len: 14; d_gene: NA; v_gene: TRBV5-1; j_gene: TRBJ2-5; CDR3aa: CASSFAGTQETQYF
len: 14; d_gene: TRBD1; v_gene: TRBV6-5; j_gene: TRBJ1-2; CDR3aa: CASNRGAFQIGYTF
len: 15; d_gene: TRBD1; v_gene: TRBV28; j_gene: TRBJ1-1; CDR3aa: CASSLSKGALFEAFF
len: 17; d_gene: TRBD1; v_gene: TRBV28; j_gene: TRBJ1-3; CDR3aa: CATASGGTGISGNTIYF
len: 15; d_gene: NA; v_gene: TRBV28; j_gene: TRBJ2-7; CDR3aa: CASSLGPRLAYEQYF
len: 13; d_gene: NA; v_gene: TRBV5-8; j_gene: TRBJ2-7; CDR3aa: CASSLRFFYEQYF
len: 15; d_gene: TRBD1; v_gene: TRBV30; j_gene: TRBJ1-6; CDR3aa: CAWRANRGQSSPLHF
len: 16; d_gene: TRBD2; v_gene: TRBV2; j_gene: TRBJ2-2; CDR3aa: CASSEMGLAGPGELFF
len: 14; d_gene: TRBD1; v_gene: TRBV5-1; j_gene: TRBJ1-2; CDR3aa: CATSRDRAVEGYTF
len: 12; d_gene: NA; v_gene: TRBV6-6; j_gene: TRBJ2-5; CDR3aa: CASTWGQGTQYF
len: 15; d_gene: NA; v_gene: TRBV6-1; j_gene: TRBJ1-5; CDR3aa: CASRVQGLHNQPQHF
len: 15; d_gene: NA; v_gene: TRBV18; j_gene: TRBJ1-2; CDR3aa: CASSPNNRVIGGYTF
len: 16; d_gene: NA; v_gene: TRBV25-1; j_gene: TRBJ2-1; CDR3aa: CASSPREPITYNEQFF
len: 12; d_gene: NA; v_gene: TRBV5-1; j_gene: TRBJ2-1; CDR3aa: CASRTGSNEQFF
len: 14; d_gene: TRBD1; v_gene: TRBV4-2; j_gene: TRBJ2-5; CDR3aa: CASSHRGQGETQYF
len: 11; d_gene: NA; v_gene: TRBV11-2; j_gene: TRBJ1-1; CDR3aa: CASTEGTEAFF
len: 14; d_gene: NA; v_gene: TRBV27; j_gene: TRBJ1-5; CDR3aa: CASSFQAGNQPQHF
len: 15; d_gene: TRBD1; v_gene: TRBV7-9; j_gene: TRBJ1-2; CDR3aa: CASSNPRGGRYGYTF
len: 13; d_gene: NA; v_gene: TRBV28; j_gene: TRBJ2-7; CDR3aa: CASSTQVPYEQYF
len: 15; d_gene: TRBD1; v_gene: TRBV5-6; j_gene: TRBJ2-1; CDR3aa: CASSLIAGGRNEQFF
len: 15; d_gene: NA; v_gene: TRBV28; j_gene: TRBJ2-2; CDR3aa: CASSLAGFSTGELFF
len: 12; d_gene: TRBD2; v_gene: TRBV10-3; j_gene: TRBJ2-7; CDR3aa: CATASGSYEQYF
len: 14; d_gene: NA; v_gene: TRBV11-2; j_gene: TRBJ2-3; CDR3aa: CASSLYDQGHTQYF
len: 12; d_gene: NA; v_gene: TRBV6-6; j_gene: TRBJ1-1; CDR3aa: CASSSSFTEAFF
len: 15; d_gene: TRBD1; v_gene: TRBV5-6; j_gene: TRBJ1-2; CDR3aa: CASSYPPGQGSGYTF
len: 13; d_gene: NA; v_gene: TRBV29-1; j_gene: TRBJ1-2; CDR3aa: CSGGAGRGYGYTF
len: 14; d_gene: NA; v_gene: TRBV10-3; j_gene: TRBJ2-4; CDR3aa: CAISEALAKNSQYF
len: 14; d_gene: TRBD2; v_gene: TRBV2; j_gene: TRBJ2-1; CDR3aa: CASSGTSGYNEQFF
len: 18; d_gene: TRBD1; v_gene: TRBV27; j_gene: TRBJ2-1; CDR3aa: CASSATGGRISSYNEQFF
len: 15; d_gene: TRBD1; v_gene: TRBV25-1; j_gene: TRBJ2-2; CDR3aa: CASKLTGGDTGELFF
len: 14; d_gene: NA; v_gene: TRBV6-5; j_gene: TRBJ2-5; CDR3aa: CASSRTVEGETQYF
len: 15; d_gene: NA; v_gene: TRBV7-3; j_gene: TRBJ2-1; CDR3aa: CASNRRQGGYNEQFF
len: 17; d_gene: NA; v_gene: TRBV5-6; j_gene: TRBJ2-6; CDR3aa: CASSLRETGRRANGLTF
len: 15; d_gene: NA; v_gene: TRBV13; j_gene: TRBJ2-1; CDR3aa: CASSLRGSEGKEQFF